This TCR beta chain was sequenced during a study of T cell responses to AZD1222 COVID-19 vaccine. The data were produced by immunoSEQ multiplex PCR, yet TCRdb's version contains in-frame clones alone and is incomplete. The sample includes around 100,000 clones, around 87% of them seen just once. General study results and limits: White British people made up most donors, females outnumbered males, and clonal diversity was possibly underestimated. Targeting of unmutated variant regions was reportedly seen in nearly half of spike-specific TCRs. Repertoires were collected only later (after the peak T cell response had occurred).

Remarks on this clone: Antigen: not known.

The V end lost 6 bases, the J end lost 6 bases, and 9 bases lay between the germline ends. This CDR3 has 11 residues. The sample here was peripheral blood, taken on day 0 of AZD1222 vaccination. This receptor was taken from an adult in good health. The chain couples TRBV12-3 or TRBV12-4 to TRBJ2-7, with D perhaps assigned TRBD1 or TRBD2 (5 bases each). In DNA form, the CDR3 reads TGTGCCAGCAGCCGGGGCAGCGAGCAGTACTTC. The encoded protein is CASSRGSEQYF.